The following is a T cell receptor (beta chain) sequence with its context. Profiled with immunoSEQ multiplex PCR; TCRdb holds only in-frame clones, not every one. The sample consists of roughly 42,000 clones, 85% of them appearing once. The data derive from a study of blood T cell repertoires in COVID-19. CDR1 is KGHSY, CDR2 FQNENV, per germline. The CDR3 runs 15 residues. J gave up 5 bases and V 1 base, and 6 bases lay outside the gene matches. This TCR derives from a woman aged 70-85 years in a cohort sampled during active COVID-19. Sequencing used peripheral blood. V and J are TRBV16 and TRBJ2-3, with 7 bases matching TRBD2. The CDR3 protein is CASSQYAGEVDTQYF. CDR3 DNA sequence: TGTGCCAGCAGCCAATACGCGGGAGAGGTAGATACGCAGTATTTT.